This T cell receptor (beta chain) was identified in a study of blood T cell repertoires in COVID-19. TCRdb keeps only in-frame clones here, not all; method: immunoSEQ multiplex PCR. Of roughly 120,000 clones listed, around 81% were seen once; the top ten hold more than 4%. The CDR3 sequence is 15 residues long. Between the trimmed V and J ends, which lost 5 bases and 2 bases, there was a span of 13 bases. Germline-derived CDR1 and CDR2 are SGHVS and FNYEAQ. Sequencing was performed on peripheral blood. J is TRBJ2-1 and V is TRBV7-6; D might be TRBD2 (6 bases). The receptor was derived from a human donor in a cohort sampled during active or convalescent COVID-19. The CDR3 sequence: CASSRWTTPYNEQFF. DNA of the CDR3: TGTGCCAGCAGCCGCTGGACTACCCCCTACAATGAGCAGTTCTTC.